The 20 T cell receptor beta chains below were found in one sample sequenced in a study of blood T cell repertoires in COVID-19 (dated by TCRdb to about 2020). The library was obtained by the immunoSEQ multiplex PCR assay. In its TCRdb copy, this immuneACCESS table keeps in-frame sequences only and misses some clones. Where compared with another copy, unresolved V genes explain less than half of these, and the others have no known cause. Recorded for this sample are roughly 200,000 clones; roughly 84% of them occurred a single time. Over 15% of the sample comes from the top ten. Sequenced: peripheral blood. These receptors were collected from an elderly woman with active or convalescent COVID-19.

The chain combines TRBV25-1 with TRBJ2-1, with D uncertain. CDR1 and CDR2 from the germline V gene are MGHDK and SYGVNS. There are 12 residues in the CDR3. Trimming left V 10 bases short and J 6 bases short, with 13 bases between. The CDR3 nucleotides are TGTGCCACTGAGAGTTTACGCAATGAGCAGTTCTTC. Encoded protein: CATESLRNEQFF.

The chain employs TRBV5-4 and TRBJ1-2; 7 positions agree with TRBD1. V lost 2 bases, J lost 6 bases, and 10 bases stayed unmatched. Germline CDR1 and CDR2: SGHNT and YYREEE (reference sequence). This CDR3 comprises 15 residues. The CDR3 sequence is CASSLGQVPGDGYTF. CDR3 nucleotide sequence: TGTGCCAGCAGCTTAGGACAGGTCCCCGGGGATGGCTACACCTTC. The full variable domain, its missing parts supplied by reference TRBV5-4 and TRBJ1-2, is ETGVTQSPTHLIKTRGQQVTLRCSSQSGHNTVSWYQQALGQGPQFIFQYYREEENGRGNFPPRFSGLQFPNYSSELNVNALELDDSALYLCASSLGQVPGDGYTFGSGTRLTVV.

J is TRBJ1-2 and V is TRBV19, with unresolved D. Deletions cut 6 bases from V and 5 bases from J, with 16 bases between. The germline CDR1 and CDR2 sequences are LNHDA and SQIVND (reference sequence). This CDR3 region has 14 residues. The CDR3 nucleotides read TGTGCCAGTAGGGTCCAGACCTCCGGGTATGGCTACACCTTC. Protein product: CASRVQTSGYGYTF.

The rearrangement links TRBV10-3 to TRBJ1-2, with no clear D. Looked up from germline, CDR1 is ENHRY and CDR2 is SYGVKD. The CDR3 is 13 amino acids. Trimming took off 6 bases at V and 5 bases at J, with 13 bases between the two ends. The CDR3 DNA is TGTGCCATCAGCTCCGGGTCTATTTATGGCTACACCTTC. Its translation: CAISSGSIYGYTF.

This rearrangement joins TRBV1 to TRBJ2-7; TRBD2 is the table's D call and was not checked against the DNA. TRBV1 is deemed a pseudogene. CDR3 length: 17 amino acids. The DNA for the CDR3 is TGCACCAGCAGCCAAGTCCCCGGGACTGCAAGCTCCTACGAGCAGTACTTC. This sequence encodes CTSSQVPGTASSYEQYF.

The chain employs TRBV6-2 or TRBV6-3 and TRBJ2-5, with 9 bases identical to TRBD2. V gave up 5 bases and J gave up 5 bases; unmatched junction bases: 6. CDR1 is MNHEY, CDR2 SVGEGT, per germline. This CDR3 spans 14 amino acids. CDR3 protein: CASSTSGRRETQYF. DNA of the CDR3: TGTGCCAGCAGTACTAGCGGGCGGCGGGAGACCCAGTACTTC.

The chain recombines TRBV7-2 with TRBJ1-5; D is perhaps TRBD1 (5 bases). This CDR3 contains 15 residues. Germline-derived CDR1 and CDR2 are SGHTA and FQGNSA. V lost 1 base and J 4 bases, leaving 11 bases between the germline ends. Here the CDR3 DNA reads TGTGCCAGCAGCTTAGTAGGGGATAGAAATCAGCCCCAGCATTTT. This translates into CASSLVGDRNQPQHF. The entire variable domain, with the rest obtained from reference TRBV7-2 and TRBJ1-5, is as follows: GAGVSQSPSNKVTEKGKDVELRCDPISGHTALYWYRQSLGQGLEFLIYFQGNSAPDKSGLPSDRFSAERTGGSVSTLTIQRTQQEDSAVYLCASSLVGDRNQPQHFGDGTRLSIL.

In nucleotides, the CDR3 is TGTGCCACCAGCAGGGGCAGGGTAGCGGATAATTCACCCCTCCACTTT. Its translation: CATSRGRVADNSPLHF. V gene TRBV15 combines with J gene TRBJ1-6; D is possibly TRBD1 (5 bases). Trimming removed 3 bases from V and 5 bases from J, with 14 bases in between. The germline V gene has CDR1 LNHNV and CDR2 YYDKDF (reference sequence). This CDR3 region has 16 residues. Using reference TRBV15 and TRBJ1-6 for the parts outside the CDR3, the full variable domain is DAMVIQNPRYQVTQFGKPVTLSCSQTLNHNVMYWYQQKSSQAPKLLFHYYDKDFNNEADTPDNFQSRRPNTSFCFLDIRSPGLGDTAMYLCATSRGRVADNSPLHFGNGTRLTVT.

This CDR3 reads CASRETSGRTDTQYF. The CDR3 bases are TGCGCCAGCAGAGAGACTAGCGGGAGGACAGATACGCAGTATTTT. J is TRBJ2-3 and V is TRBV5-1; 13 bases line up with TRBD2. Trimming took 5 bases from V and 3 from J; bases not matched to a gene: 3. The CDR3 has 15 residues. Germline loops: CDR1 SGHRS, CDR2 YFSETQ.

The rearrangement joins TRBV5-1 to TRBJ2-1; D might be TRBD2 (6 bases). The V and J ends lost 2 bases and 0 bases respectively, with 9 bases between them. The CDR3 runs 15 residues. CDR1 and CDR2 (germline): SGHRS, YFSETQ. CDR3 in amino acids: CASSLIADSYNEQFF. The CDR3 DNA is TGCGCCAGCAGCTTAATAGCGGACTCCTACAATGAGCAGTTCTTC.

With respect to this clone: The same CDR3 can be traced to other DNA sequences in this sample. The V gene is TRBV6-5, the J gene TRBJ1-5; D is unclear. Trimming cost V 0 bases and J 5 bases, with 8 bases left between them. The CDR3 runs to 14 residues. The germline V gene has CDR1 MNHEY and CDR2 SVGAGI. CDR3 DNA: TGTGCCAGCAGTTACTCAGACACAGATCAGCCCCAGCATTTT. It specifies CASSYSDTDQPQHF.

This chain joins TRBV3-1 (or the pseudogene TRBV3-2) and TRBJ2-5; a weak D match, TRBD2 (7 bases). Per germline, CDR1 LGHDT and CDR2 YNNKEL (reference sequence). Trimming pared 4 bases from V and 2 bases from J, leaving 20 bases between. The CDR3 extends over 17 amino acids. The CDR3 region is CASSPHVGGGLQETQYF. CDR3 sequence (DNA): TGTGCCAGCAGCCCGCACGTAGGGGGGGGACTGCAAGAGACCCAGTACTTC.

The chain joins TRBV5-1 to TRBJ2-3; no definite D call. This CDR3 spans 14 amino acids. Trimming removed 9 bases at V and 2 bases at J, with 16 bases between. Germline lookup yields CDR1 SGHRS and CDR2 YFSETQ. CDR3 region: CATRPGGVTDTQYF. Written as DNA, the CDR3 is TGCGCCACCCGGCCGGGTGGAGTCACAGATACGCAGTATTTT.

Concerning this clone itself: Other DNA sequences in this sample translate to the same CDR3. The chain recombines TRBV7-2 with TRBJ2-3; 7 bases match TRBD2. The CDR3 contains 14 residues. Germline assignment: CDR1 SGHTA and CDR2 FQGNSA. V lost 0 bases, J lost 5 bases, and 2 bases stayed unmatched. CDR3 region: CASSLAGGIDTQYF. CDR3 DNA sequence: TGTGCCAGCAGCTTAGCGGGAGGGATAGATACGCAGTATTTT.

The rearrangement joins TRBV5-1 to TRBJ2-1, with TRBD2 matching over 7 bases. The germline CDR1 and CDR2 sequences are SGHRS and YFSETQ. V shed 4 bases, J shed 2 bases, and the junction held 3 bases outside the gene matches. The CDR3 is 14 residues long. Written as DNA, the CDR3 is TGCGCCAGCAGCGCGGGGGAGCCCTACAATGAGCAGTTCTTC. Translating gives CASSAGEPYNEQFF. The full variable domain, with the rest looked up from reference TRBV5-1 and TRBJ2-1, is KAGVTQTPRYLIKTRGQQVTLSCSPISGHRSVSWYQQTPGQGLQFLFEYFSETQRNKGNFPGRFSGRQFSNSRSEMNVSTLELGDSALYLCASSAGEPYNEQFFGPGTRLTVL.

The chain couples TRBV7-9 to TRBJ1-2; 8 bases line up with TRBD1. Germline V CDR1 and CDR2: SEHNR, FQNEAQ (reference sequence). Losses at the gene ends were 1 base for V and 5 bases for J; bases not matched to a gene: 3. The CDR3 length is 14 residues. The CDR3 coding sequence is TGTGCCAGCAGCTTAGTGGACAGGGCTTATGGCTACACCTTC. This encodes CASSLVDRAYGYTF.

For the CDR3, the DNA is TGCAGCTTCCTACCTACCACTGAAGCTTTCTTT. Its protein is CSFLPTTEAFF. The V and J genes are TRBV29-1 and TRBJ1-1; D not resolved. Trimming shortened V by 8 bases and J by 4 bases, and 11 bases separated the two germline ends. The length of the CDR3 is 11 residues. The V gene's germline CDR1 is SQVTM and CDR2 ANQGSEA.

The chain joins TRBV11-2 to TRBJ2-1; TRBD2 aligns across 13 bases. There are 15 residues in the CDR3. V shed 5 bases and J 7 bases; nucleotides not matched to a gene: 5. Germline V gives CDR1 SGHAT, CDR2 FQNNGV. The CDR3 region has the DNA TGTGCCAGCAGCCCCCGGGGACTAGCGGGGAATGAGCAGTTCTTC. It is translated as CASSPRGLAGNEQFF.

The chain's CDR3 is CASRTSGGTPHEQYF. The CDR3 DNA is TGTGCCAGCAGGACTAGCGGGGGGACCCCCCACGAGCAGTACTTC. The chain recombines TRBV28 with TRBJ2-7; 13 nucleotides line up with TRBD2. There are 15 residues in the CDR3. Germline loops: CDR1 MDHEN, CDR2 SYDVKM. Trimming at V came to 6 bases and at J to 5 bases, leaving 7 bases not matched to a gene.

V and J are TRBV6-2 or TRBV6-3 and TRBJ1-5, with a weak D call TRBD1 (6 bases). The germline V gene encodes CDR1 MNHEY and CDR2 SVGEGT. V shed 8 bases and J shed 5 bases, with 16 bases lying between them. The CDR3 loop spans 14 amino acids. The CDR3 region is CASRSGQRDQPQHF. The CDR3 coding sequence is TGTGCCAGCCGTTCAGGACAGCGAGATCAGCCCCAGCATTTT.